What follows are 28 T cell receptor beta chains derived from one specimen sequenced in a study of T cell responses to AZD1222 COVID-19 vaccine. Repertoires were generated with immunoSEQ multiplex PCR, while TCRdb's copy carries only in-frame clones and drops some. The sample yields over 110,000 clones, approximately 90% seen once. The input for sequencing was peripheral blood, taken on day 0 of AZD1222 vaccination. Receptors were obtained from an adult in good health.

This rearrangement joins TRBV5-1 to TRBJ1-1; D call uncertain. V was trimmed by 0 bases and J by 7 bases, leaving 10 bases between them. In germline, CDR1 is SGHRS, CDR2 YFSETQ. The CDR3 length is 13 residues. CDR3 nucleotide sequence: TGCGCCAGCAGCTTGGAGGGAGTCGGTGAAGCTTTCTTT. This sequence encodes CASSLEGVGEAFF.

The chain uses TRBV30 and TRBJ1-6; 7 nucleotides line up with TRBD1. Trimming at V came to 3 bases and at J to 7 bases, leaving 9 bases not matched to a gene. This CDR3 is 15 amino acids long. Germline values: CDR1 GTSNPN, CDR2 SVGIG (reference sequence). Here the CDR3 DNA reads TGTGCCTGGAGGACCTCCGGACAGGCCAATTCACCCCTCCACTTT. This codes for CAWRTSGQANSPLHF.

The chain employs TRBV27 and TRBJ1-1; the D is unclear. Germline assignment: CDR1 MNHEY and CDR2 SMNVEV (reference sequence). The CDR3 covers 13 residues. Trimming pared 2 bases from V and 2 bases from J, leaving 6 bases between. CDR3 sequence reads: CASSLNSNTEAFF. The DNA of the CDR3 is TGTGCCAGCAGTTTAAACAGCAACACTGAAGCTTTCTTT.

This clone was observed at least ten times. This chain connects TRBV24-1 to TRBJ2-5; 10 nucleotides match TRBD2. The CDR3 length is 17 residues. V shed 4 bases, J shed 2 bases, and the junction held 9 bases outside the gene matches. Germline lookup yields CDR1 KGHDR and CDR2 SFDVKD. The CDR3 DNA reads TGTGCCACCAGTGACACTAGCGGGAAAACCCCTCAAGAGACCCAGTACTTC. It is translated as CATSDTSGKTPQETQYF.

This chain links TRBV4-3 with TRBJ2-1; 13 bases line up with TRBD2. Germline CDR1 and CDR2: LGHNA and YSLEER. Losses at the gene ends were 4 bases for V and 8 bases for J; bases not matched to a gene: 5. The CDR3 covers 15 residues. CDR3 nucleotide sequence: TGCGCCAGCAGCCTACTAGCGGGAGGGCCAGATGAGCAGTTCTTC. This sequence encodes CASSLLAGGPDEQFF.

This clone was seen only once. V is TRBV3-1 (or the pseudogene TRBV3-2) and J is TRBJ1-5; a possible D gene is TRBD1 (5 bases). The CDR3 has 14 residues. In germline, CDR1 is LGHDT, CDR2 YNNKEL (reference sequence). The germline V and J ends were trimmed by 5 bases and 0 bases, with 8 bases remaining between them. CDR3 in DNA: TGTGCCAGCAGCGGGGGTAATAGCAATCAGCCCCAGCATTTT. This gives the protein CASSGGNSNQPQHF.

The CDR3 nucleotides read TGTGCCAGCGGACCGGAAGGGGATGGCAATCAGCCCCAGCATTTT. Translating it yields CASGPEGDGNQPQHF. The chain links TRBV6-5 to TRBJ1-5, with a weak D call TRBD1 (5 bases). The V and J ends lost 8 bases and 2 bases respectively, with 16 bases between them. CDR3 length: 15 residues. The germline V gene has CDR1 MNHEY and CDR2 SVGAGI.

This chain links TRBV7-8 with TRBJ2-5; 10 positions match TRBD2. Trimming removed 4 bases from V and 2 bases from J; junction bases left unmatched: 4. The CDR3 sequence is 15 residues long. Germline V gives CDR1 SGHVS, CDR2 FQNEAQ. CDR3 bases: TGTGCCAGCAGCTCCAGGACTAGCGGACAAGAGACCCAGTACTTC. This translates into CASSSRTSGQETQYF.

This clone was found once. This sequence joins TRBV28 and TRBJ1-6; weak D call: TRBD1 (6 bases). This CDR3 contains 15 residues. Germline loops: CDR1 MDHEN, CDR2 SYDVKM. The V gene lost 5 bases and the J gene lost 0 bases, with 8 bases spanning the gap. The CDR3: CASSRGRSYNSPLHF. The DNA for the CDR3 is TGTGCCAGCAGTCGGGGGCGCTCCTATAATTCACCCCTCCACTTT.

J is TRBJ2-1 and V is TRBV10-3; 12 bases match TRBD2. The CDR3 loop spans 14 amino acids. The V gene end was trimmed by 3 bases and the J gene end by 12 bases; junction bases not matched to a gene: 6. CDR1 is ENHRY, CDR2 SYGVKD, per germline. CDR3 loop: CAISEPSGRGVQFF. Here the CDR3 DNA reads TGTGCCATCAGTGAACCTAGCGGGAGGGGGGTGCAGTTCTTC.

This chain links TRBV15 with TRBJ2-5, with D uncertain. This CDR3 comprises 14 residues. The V end was cut by 1 base, the J end by 5 bases, with 11 bases between. Per the germline V gene, CDR1 is LNHNV and CDR2 is YYDKDF (reference sequence). The CDR3: CATSRGLGTETQYF. CDR3 bases: TGTGCCACCAGCAGAGGACTGGGCACGGAGACCCAGTACTTC.

The rearrangement uses TRBV5-1 and TRBJ2-5; 9 nucleotides agree with TRBD1. This CDR3 spans 17 amino acids. The V and J ends lost 2 bases and 1 base, in that order; junction bases with no gene match: 9. Germline CDR1 and CDR2: SGHRS and YFSETQ. CDR3 loop: CASSFSLGTGTQETQYF. DNA for the CDR3: TGCGCCAGCAGCTTTAGTTTAGGGACAGGGACCCAAGAGACCCAGTACTTC.

The chain recombines TRBV18 with TRBJ1-1; tentative D call: TRBD1 (5 bases). Germline CDR1 reads KGHSH; CDR2 reads LQKENI. The germline V and J ends were trimmed by 9 bases and 2 bases, with 13 bases remaining between them. CDR3 length: 13 amino acids. In DNA form, the CDR3 reads TGTGCCAGTACACCCGGGACTAACACTGAAGCTTTCTTT. Amino acids: CASTPGTNTEAFF.

The chain couples TRBV4-1 to TRBJ1-1, with D maybe TRBD1 (6 bases). V shed 4 bases and J shed 1 base, with 13 bases lying between them. The CDR3 consists of 15 residues. CDR1 and CDR2 (germline): MGHRA, YSYEKL. The CDR3 reads CASSRLWTANTEAFF. DNA for the CDR3: TGCGCCAGCAGCCGTCTTTGGACAGCGAACACTGAAGCTTTCTTT.

As DNA, the CDR3 is TGTGCCAGCGGAAATACAGGTCCCAGCACTGAAGCTTTCTTT. Translation: CASGNTGPSTEAFF. This sequence joins TRBV13 and TRBJ1-1; a weak D match, TRBD1 (5 bases). Germline loops: CDR1 PRHDT, CDR2 FYEKMQ (reference sequence). This CDR3 region has 14 residues. V dropped 8 bases and J dropped 4 bases, with 17 bases sitting between them.

This chain uses TRBV7-9 with TRBJ1-1; TRBD1 matches at 11 bases. Trimming took 5 bases from V and 1 from J; bases not matched to a gene: 6. CDR3 length: 16 residues. Germline V CDR1 and CDR2: SEHNR, FQNEAQ (reference sequence). This CDR3 reads CASSRGQGASNTEAFF. The DNA for the CDR3 is TGTGCCAGCAGCCGAGGACAGGGGGCTTCGAACACTGAAGCTTTCTTT.

This chain joins TRBV6-5 and TRBJ2-5, with D perhaps matching TRBD1 (5 bases). This CDR3 is 15 amino acids long. V lost 2 bases and J 2 bases, leaving 12 bases between the germline ends. Per germline, CDR1 MNHEY and CDR2 SVGAGI. The CDR3 sequence: CASSYRETGQETQYF. The CDR3 nucleotides read TGTGCCAGCAGTTACCGCGAAACAGGACAAGAGACCCAGTACTTC.

The chain joins TRBV6-6 to TRBJ1-2; tentative D call: TRBD1 (5 bases). The V end was cut by 6 bases, the J end by 5 bases, with 16 bases between. The CDR3 runs to 14 residues. Germline CDR1 is MNHNY and CDR2 is SVGAGI (reference sequence). In DNA, the CDR3 is TGTGCCAGCAGCCTTGCGGTGGCAGGGTATGGCTACACCTTC. This encodes CASSLAVAGYGYTF.

This clone is a singleton in its sample. The chain recombines TRBV18 with TRBJ1-1; TRBD1 might be the D (6 bases). The CDR3 loop spans 14 amino acids. The germline gives CDR1 KGHSH, CDR2 LQKENI. Trimming shortened V by 2 bases and J by 1 base, and 8 bases separated the two germline ends. DNA for the CDR3: TGTGCCAGCTCACCAATGACAGGGAACACTGAAGCTTTCTTT. Residues: CASSPMTGNTEAFF.

This chain links TRBV3-1 (or the pseudogene TRBV3-2) with TRBJ1-5; TRBD1 is a possible D gene (6 bases). The V gene lost 1 base and the J gene lost 7 bases, with 8 bases spanning the gap. Germline values: CDR1 LGHDT, CDR2 YNNKEL (reference sequence). The CDR3 is 13 residues long. As DNA, the CDR3 is TGTGCCAGCAGCCAAGTCAGGGGCCAGCCCCAGCATTTT. Amino acids: CASSQVRGQPQHF.

The chain joins TRBV2 to TRBJ2-1; 8 bases are shared with TRBD2. The CDR3 contains 13 residues. Germline V gene lookup returns CDR1 SNHLY and CDR2 FYNNEI. J lost 10 bases, V lost 11 bases, and 13 bases had no gene match. The CDR3 is CALTGGPLREQFF. The CDR3 nucleotides read TGTGCCCTAACGGGAGGGCCACTCCGGGAGCAGTTCTTC.

This clone occurred a few times. This chain uses TRBV27 with TRBJ2-2, with 8 nucleotides matching TRBD1. J lost 2 bases, V lost 6 bases, and 5 bases had no gene match. The length of the CDR3 is 15 residues. Germline loops: CDR1 MNHEY, CDR2 SMNVEV (reference sequence). The CDR3, as DNA: TGTGCCAGCAGCCCGGGACAGGAAAACACCGGGGAGCTGTTTTTT. It translates to CASSPGQENTGELFF.

This clone appeared a few times. The gene calls are TRBV5-1 and TRBJ2-3, with D uncertain. V lost 0 bases, J lost 5 bases, and 7 bases lay in between. The CDR3 extends over 13 amino acids. The germline CDR1 and CDR2 sequences are SGHRS and YFSETQ. The CDR3 region has the DNA TGCGCCAGCAGCTTGGGATTCGGAGATACGCAGTATTTT. This gives the protein CASSLGFGDTQYF.

The genes are TRBV19 and TRBJ1-3; no firm D call. V lost 3 bases to trimming and J lost 3 bases, with 12 bases between them. This CDR3 is 15 amino acids long. Germline CDR1 is LNHDA and CDR2 is SQIVND (reference sequence). This CDR3 is CASSMIHRGGNTIYF. CDR3 nucleotide sequence: TGTGCCAGTAGTATGATCCACAGAGGTGGAAACACCATATATTTT.

This clone has just one count. The gene calls are TRBV2 and TRBJ2-6; D possibly corresponds to TRBD1 (5 bases). Trimming removed 8 bases at V and 0 bases at J, with 14 bases between. CDR1 and CDR2 from the germline V gene are SNHLY and FYNNEI. The CDR3 spans 16 residues. The CDR3 here is CASDRQRNSGANVLTF. In DNA form, the CDR3 reads TGTGCCAGCGACAGACAGCGAAACTCTGGGGCCAACGTCCTGACTTTC.

The J gene is TRBJ1-2, the V gene TRBV6-5; 7 bases are shared with TRBD1. The CDR3 sequence is 14 residues long. CDR1 is MNHEY and CDR2 is SVGAGI in the germline V gene. V shed 6 bases and J 4 bases; nucleotides not matched to a gene: 8. DNA for the CDR3: TGTGCCAGCAGGATCAGGGGGAGCCCCTATGGCTACACCTTC. It encodes CASRIRGSPYGYTF.

This chain joins TRBV7-2 and TRBJ2-5; D is uncertain. The CDR3 is 16 residues long. CDR1 SGHTA and CDR2 FQGNSA come from the germline V gene. The ends were cut back, 3 bases at V and 6 bases at J, with 20 bases in the middle. The CDR3 region has the DNA TGTGCCAGCAGCTTCATCACGGTGGCGCTGGGAAAGACCCAGTACTTC. Amino acids: CASSFITVALGKTQYF.

This rearrangement joins TRBV7-2 to TRBJ2-2, with D possibly matching TRBD2 (6 bases). Looked up from germline, CDR1 is SGHTA and CDR2 is FQGNSA. V shed 6 bases and J shed 7 bases, with 21 bases lying between them. The CDR3 spans 16 residues. The CDR3 DNA is TGTGCCAGCAGTCGCGAAATCGGGGGTGGCGTCGGGGAGCTGTTTTTT. It translates to CASSREIGGGVGELFF.